This TCR beta chain was found in a study of blood T cells in healthy people across ages. About this clonotype: A much larger clone sits a single nucleotide away, making a read error possible.

The ends lost 4 bases at V and 8 bases at J; junction bases unmatched: 7. Germline V gives CDR1 MNHEY, CDR2 SVGAGI. The length of the CDR3 is 13 residues. Through a sample-barcoded 5' primer and a J-beta primer mix, a second PCR was run for roughly 7 to 12 cycles. Tagging of each cDNA molecule was performed by a template-switch adaptor with 12 random nucleotides. TCRdb passed the 5' RACE reads through MiXCR, listing each CDR3 protein once. The sample yields hundreds of thousands of distinct CDR3 sequences, roughly 30% seen once. The chain carries TRBV6-5 and TRBJ1-2; 7 bases map to TRBD1. Sequenced input: blood. The TCR was taken from an elderly woman in good health. The CDR3 region has the DNA TGTGCCAGCAGTTCCGTACAGGGGTACGGCTACACCTTC. Protein sequence: CASSSVQGYGYTF.